These 17 T cell receptor beta chains were sequenced from one sample in a study of blood T cell repertoires in COVID-19. The method was immunoSEQ multiplex PCR; TCRdb's version includes in-frame clones alone and lacks a portion of them. The table has approximately 160,000 clones, about four fifths seen once. Sequencing was carried out using peripheral blood. Receptors were obtained from a man aged 60 to 75 with active or convalescent COVID-19.

J is TRBJ2-3 and V is TRBV15; 9 positions match TRBD2. Germline V CDR1 and CDR2: LNHNV, YYDKDF (reference sequence). The V gene end was trimmed by 2 bases and the J gene end by 0 bases; junction bases not matched to a gene: 3. The CDR3 is 16 amino acids. As DNA, the CDR3 is TGTGCCACCAGCAGAAGACTAGCGGCTAGCACAGATACGCAGTATTTT. This codes for CATSRRLAASTDTQYF.

The rearrangement uses TRBV19 and TRBJ2-5, with D tentatively TRBD2 (5 bases). Germline V lookup: CDR1 LNHDA, CDR2 SQIVND (reference sequence). The V end was cut by 5 bases, the J end by 1 base, with 14 bases between. This CDR3 has 15 residues. This CDR3 is CASSVSGTFQETQYF. CDR3 DNA: TGTGCCAGTAGTGTATCGGGAACATTCCAAGAGACCCAGTACTTC. Full variable domain (rest looked up from reference TRBV19 and TRBJ2-5): DGGITQSPKYLFRKEGQNVTLSCEQNLNHDAMYWYRQDPGQGLRLIYYSQIVNDFQKGDIAEGYSVSREKKESFPLTVTSAQKNPTAFYLCASSVSGTFQETQYFGPGTRLLVL.

The V and J genes are TRBV6-5 and TRBJ2-3; 7 bases agree with TRBD1. Unmatched junction bases numbered 2, after V lost 6 bases and J lost 2 bases. Germline V gene lookup returns CDR1 MNHEY and CDR2 SVGAGI. The CDR3 consists of 13 residues. The CDR3 region has the DNA TGTGCCAGCAGCGACAGGGCCACAGATACGCAGTATTTT. It yields the protein CASSDRATDTQYF.

V and J are TRBV14 and TRBJ2-7, with D perhaps TRBD2 (6 bases). CDR1 SGHDN and CDR2 FVKESK come from the germline V gene. Trimming took 5 bases from V and 0 from J, leaving 14 bases between them. The CDR3 runs to 15 residues. This CDR3 is CASSKRSSASYEQYF. CDR3 sequence (DNA): TGTGCCAGCAGCAAAAGGTCTAGCGCCTCCTACGAGCAGTACTTC.

The rearrangement uses TRBV10-3 and TRBJ2-7; a weak D match, TRBD1 (5 bases). Deletions cut 0 bases from V and 3 bases from J, with 9 bases between. The CDR3 is 14 amino acids. Germline CDR1 and CDR2: ENHRY and SYGVKD. CDR3 region: CAISESPGLYEQYF. As DNA, the CDR3 is TGTGCCATCAGTGAGTCTCCAGGGCTCTACGAGCAGTACTTC.

The chain uses TRBV6-5 and TRBJ2-7; 7 bases match TRBD1. Germline V gives CDR1 MNHEY, CDR2 SVGAGI. The CDR3 is made up of 15 amino acids. J was trimmed by 2 bases and V by 6 bases; bases with no gene match: 10. The CDR3 loop reads CASRRQGVQTYEQYF. The CDR3 DNA follows: TGTGCCAGCAGGCGACAGGGCGTTCAAACCTACGAGCAGTACTTC.

This chain uses TRBV7-7 with TRBJ2-5, with 9 bases that match TRBD2. Germline lookup yields CDR1 SSHAT and CDR2 FNYEAQ (reference sequence). The CDR3 is 14 residues long. The CDR3: CASAVAGAQETQYF. DNA of the CDR3: TGTGCTAGCGCCGTAGCGGGGGCACAAGAGACCCAGTACTTC.

V usage is TRBV29-1 and J usage is TRBJ2-1; TRBD2 matches 7 bases. In germline, CDR1 is SQVTM, CDR2 ANQGSEA. V dropped 5 bases and J dropped 6; count of bases not matched to a gene: 7. This CDR3 has 13 residues. For the CDR3, the DNA is TGCAGCGTTCGCGCGGGAGTCGGCAATGAGCAGTTCTTC. Translation gives CSVRAGVGNEQFF.

About this clone itself: A read error may produce the germline difference seen at one junction end. The rearrangement uses TRBV10-1 and TRBJ2-1; D is unresolved. CDR3 size: 14 residues. The germline CDR1 and CDR2 sequences are WNHNN and SYGVQD (reference sequence). CDR3 nucleotide sequence: TGCGCCAGCGGTGACCCTTCCTTTGGTGGCAAGCAGTTCTTC. It codes for CASGDPSFGGKQFF.

This clone was seen a few times. The rearrangement uses TRBV7-9 and TRBJ1-1; D unresolved. The CDR3 spans 14 residues. V lost 3 bases and J 4 bases, leaving 12 bases between the germline ends. Germline CDR1 and CDR2: SEHNR and FQNEAQ (reference sequence). As DNA, the CDR3 is TGTGCCAGCAGCTTCGGATGGGAGGGCACTGAAGCTTTCTTT. The encoded protein is CASSFGWEGTEAFF.

Remarks on this clone: One end of the junction varies from germline; a read error may be responsible. The chain employs TRBV6-1 and TRBJ1-5, with D possibly being TRBD1 (6 bases). CDR1 MNHNS and CDR2 SASEGT come from the germline V gene. The CDR3 is 13 amino acids. CDR3 residues: CASCDRSNQPQHF. In DNA, the CDR3 is TGTGCCAGCTGTGACAGGAGCAATCAGCCCCAGCATTTT.

The chain has TRBV27 and TRBJ1-5; 7 positions match TRBD1. Germline loops: CDR1 MNHEY, CDR2 SMNVEV (reference sequence). This CDR3 has 16 residues. The ends lost 4 bases at V and 6 bases at J; junction bases unmatched: 12. In DNA form, the CDR3 reads TGTGCCAGCAGTTCCATCACCACAGGGGTGGGTCAGCCCCAGCATTTT. Translating gives CASSSITTGVGQPQHF.

The gene calls are TRBV6-5 and TRBJ1-2; 9 bases map to TRBD1. Trimming took 11 bases from V and 0 from J; bases not matched to a gene: 10. In germline, CDR1 is MNHEY, CDR2 SVGAGI. There are 15 residues in the CDR3. The CDR3 nucleotides are TGTGCCCTAAGGGGACAGGGAGTCCCTAACTATGGCTACACCTTC. Translated, it gives CALRGQGVPNYGYTF.

The chain links TRBV5-8 to TRBJ1-3; D is ambiguous. CDR1 and CDR2 (germline): SGHTS, YDEGEE. Trimming cost V 5 bases and J 0 bases, with 9 bases left between them. This CDR3 comprises 14 residues. The CDR3 spells CASSSMSSGNTIYF. CDR3 DNA sequence: TGTGCCAGCAGTTCCATGAGCTCTGGAAACACCATATATTTT.

The rearrangement joins TRBV3-1 (or the pseudogene TRBV3-2) to TRBJ1-1; D may be TRBD1 (6 bases). Trimming stripped 6 bases from V and 1 base from J, with 12 bases between. There are 14 residues in the CDR3. From germline, CDR1 is LGHDT and CDR2 YNNKEL (reference sequence). CDR3 amino acids: CASSPGTRNTEAFF. CDR3 DNA sequence: TGTGCCAGCAGTCCCGGGACACGGAACACTGAAGCTTTCTTT.

Points on this clone: A junction end diverges from the germline sequence, so it may reflect a read error. As DNA, the CDR3 is TGTGCCGCGGGAGGAATCACCATATATTTT. Translated, it gives CAAGGITIYF. This chain uses TRBV28 with TRBJ1-3; no firm D call. The germline V gene encodes CDR1 MDHEN and CDR2 SYDVKM. The CDR3 is made up of 10 amino acids.

Only one count was recorded for this clone. The chain has TRBV7-9 and TRBJ2-7; D gene unclear. Trimming left V 2 bases short and J 3 bases short, with 8 bases between. The CDR3 runs to 13 residues. Germline V lookup: CDR1 SEHNR, CDR2 FQNEAQ (reference sequence). In nucleotides, the CDR3 is TGTGCCAGCAGCTTATTGGCTGGCTACGAGCAGTACTTC. Protein sequence: CASSLLAGYEQYF.